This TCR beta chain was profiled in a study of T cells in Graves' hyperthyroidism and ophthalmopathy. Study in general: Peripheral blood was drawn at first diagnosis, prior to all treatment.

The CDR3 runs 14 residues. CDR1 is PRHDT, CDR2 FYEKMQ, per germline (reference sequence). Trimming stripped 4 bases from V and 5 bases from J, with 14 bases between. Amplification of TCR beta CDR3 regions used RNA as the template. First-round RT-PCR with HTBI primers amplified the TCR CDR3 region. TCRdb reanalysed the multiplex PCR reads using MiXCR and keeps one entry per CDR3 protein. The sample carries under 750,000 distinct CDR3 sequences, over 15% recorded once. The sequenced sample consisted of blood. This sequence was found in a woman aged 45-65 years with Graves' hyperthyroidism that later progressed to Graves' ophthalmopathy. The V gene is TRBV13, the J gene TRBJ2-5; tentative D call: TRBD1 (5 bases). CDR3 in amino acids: CASSSATVWETQYF. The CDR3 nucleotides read TGTGCCAGCAGCTCCGCGACAGTCTGGGAGACCCAGTACTTC.